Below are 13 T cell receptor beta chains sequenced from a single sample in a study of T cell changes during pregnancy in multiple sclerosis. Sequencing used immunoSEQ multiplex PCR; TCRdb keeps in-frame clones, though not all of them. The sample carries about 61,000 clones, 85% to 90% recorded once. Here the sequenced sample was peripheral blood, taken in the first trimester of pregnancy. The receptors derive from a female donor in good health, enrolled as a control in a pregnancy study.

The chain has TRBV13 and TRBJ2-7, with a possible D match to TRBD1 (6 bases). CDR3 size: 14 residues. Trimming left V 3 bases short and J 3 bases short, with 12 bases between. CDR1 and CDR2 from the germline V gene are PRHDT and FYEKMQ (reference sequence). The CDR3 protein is CASSFVDSDYEQYF. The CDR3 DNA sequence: TGTGCCAGCAGCTTTGTGGACAGTGACTACGAGCAGTACTTC.

The CDR3 sequence is CASSERHSYEQYF. CDR3 DNA: TGTGCCAGCAGTGAAAGACATTCCTACGAGCAGTACTTC. The chain carries TRBV2 and TRBJ2-7; D gene unclear. Trimming pared 2 bases from V and 1 base from J, leaving 6 bases between. CDR1 is SNHLY, CDR2 FYNNEI, per germline. The CDR3 sequence is 13 residues long.

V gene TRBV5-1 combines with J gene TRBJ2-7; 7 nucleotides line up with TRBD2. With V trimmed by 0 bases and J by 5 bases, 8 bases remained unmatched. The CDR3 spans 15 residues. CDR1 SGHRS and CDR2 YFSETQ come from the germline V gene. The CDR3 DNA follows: TGCGCCAGCAGCTTGGCGAGACTAGCTAACCACGAGCAGTACTTC. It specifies CASSLARLANHEQYF.

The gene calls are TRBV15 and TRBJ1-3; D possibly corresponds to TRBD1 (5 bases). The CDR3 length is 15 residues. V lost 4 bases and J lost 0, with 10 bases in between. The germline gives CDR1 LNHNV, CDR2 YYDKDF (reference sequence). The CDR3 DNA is TGTGCCACCAGCACCGGAAGGGGCTCTGGAAACACCATATATTTT. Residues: CATSTGRGSGNTIYF.

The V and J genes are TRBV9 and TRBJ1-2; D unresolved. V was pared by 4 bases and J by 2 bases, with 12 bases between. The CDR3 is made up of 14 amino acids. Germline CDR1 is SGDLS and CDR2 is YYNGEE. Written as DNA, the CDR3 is TGTGCCAGCAGCACCCATTTGGAGAACTATGGCTACACCTTC. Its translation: CASSTHLENYGYTF.

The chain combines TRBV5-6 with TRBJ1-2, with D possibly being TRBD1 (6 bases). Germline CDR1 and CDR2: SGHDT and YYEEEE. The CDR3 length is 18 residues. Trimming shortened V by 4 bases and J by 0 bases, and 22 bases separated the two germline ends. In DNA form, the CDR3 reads TGTGCCAGCAGCCACCTCCTCGACAGGCTTCATCCTAACTATGGCTACACCTTC. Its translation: CASSHLLDRLHPNYGYTF.

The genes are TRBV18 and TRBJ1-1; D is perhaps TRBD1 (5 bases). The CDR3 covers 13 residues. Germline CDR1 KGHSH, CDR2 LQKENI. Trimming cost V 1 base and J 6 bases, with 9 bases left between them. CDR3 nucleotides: TGTGCCAGCTCACCACTGGGGGGGGCTGAAGCTTTCTTT. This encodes CASSPLGGAEAFF.

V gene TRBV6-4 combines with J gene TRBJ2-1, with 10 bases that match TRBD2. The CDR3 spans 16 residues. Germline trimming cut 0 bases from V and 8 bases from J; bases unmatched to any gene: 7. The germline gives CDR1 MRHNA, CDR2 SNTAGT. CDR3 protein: CASSDSSGGHVDEQFF. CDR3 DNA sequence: TGTGCCAGCAGTGACTCTAGCGGGGGGCATGTCGATGAGCAGTTCTTC.

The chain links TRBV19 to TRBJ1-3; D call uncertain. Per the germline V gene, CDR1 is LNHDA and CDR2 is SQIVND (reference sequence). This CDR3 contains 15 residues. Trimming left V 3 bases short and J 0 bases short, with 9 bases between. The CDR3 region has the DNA TGTGCCAGTAGTATTTCAGACTCCTCTGGAAACACCATATATTTT. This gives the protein CASSISDSSGNTIYF.

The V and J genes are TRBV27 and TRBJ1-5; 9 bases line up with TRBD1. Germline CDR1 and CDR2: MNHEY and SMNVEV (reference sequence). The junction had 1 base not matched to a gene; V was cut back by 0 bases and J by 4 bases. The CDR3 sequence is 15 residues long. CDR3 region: CASSLSGTGNQPQHF. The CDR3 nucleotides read TGTGCCAGCAGTTTATCCGGGACAGGGAATCAGCCCCAGCATTTT.

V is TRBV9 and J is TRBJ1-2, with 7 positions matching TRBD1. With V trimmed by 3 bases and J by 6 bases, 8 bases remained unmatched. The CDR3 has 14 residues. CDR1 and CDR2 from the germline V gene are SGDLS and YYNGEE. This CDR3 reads CASSDNGQVDGYTF. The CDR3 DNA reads TGTGCCAGCAGCGATAATGGACAGGTCGATGGCTACACCTTC.

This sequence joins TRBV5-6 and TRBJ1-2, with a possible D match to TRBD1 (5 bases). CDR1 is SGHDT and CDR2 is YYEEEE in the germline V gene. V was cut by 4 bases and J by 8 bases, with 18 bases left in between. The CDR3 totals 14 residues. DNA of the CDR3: TGTGCCAGCAGCAAAATAAAGGGGATAGGCGGCTACACCTTC. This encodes CASSKIKGIGGYTF. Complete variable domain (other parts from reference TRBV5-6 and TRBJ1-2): DAGVTQSPTHLIKTRGQQVTLRCSPKSGHDTVSWYQQALGQGPQFIFQYYEEEERQRGNFPDRFSGHQFPNYSSELNVNALLLGDSALYLCASSKIKGIGGYTFGSGTRLTVV.

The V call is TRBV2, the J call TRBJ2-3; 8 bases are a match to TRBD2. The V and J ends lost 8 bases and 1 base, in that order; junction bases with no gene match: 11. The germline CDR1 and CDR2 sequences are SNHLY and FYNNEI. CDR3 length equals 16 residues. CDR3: CASRMGLGAGTDTQYF. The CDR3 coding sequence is TGTGCCAGCCGGATGGGACTAGGCGCTGGCACAGATACGCAGTATTTT.